This T cell receptor beta chain was recorded in a study of blood T cell repertoires in COVID-19. Across the whole study: The samples span acute and convalescent COVID-19 from the United States, Italy and Spain. In each case, the material was cDNA or gDNA derived from T cells, B-cell-depleted T cells, or PBMCs.

This clone was counted a few times. Generated by immunoSEQ multiplex PCR, the TCRdb table keeps only in-frame clones and is missing some. The top ten hold 7.8% of the sample, which has 300,000 to 400,000 clones, 87% seen once. The sample was peripheral blood. The sequence was collected from a woman in her fifties or sixties who had recovered from COVID-19.

CDR3 DNA: TGTGCCAGCAGGGACAGGGGGAAACAAGAGACCCAGTACTTC. Its protein is CASRDRGKQETQYF. The chain joins TRBV11-2 to TRBJ2-5, with 10 bases that match TRBD1. The V gene's germline CDR1 is SGHAT and CDR2 FQNNGV. The CDR3 covers 14 residues. J was trimmed by 2 bases and V by 6 bases; bases with no gene match: 3.